This T cell receptor beta chain was sequenced during a study of blood T cell repertoires in COVID-19. The CDR3 is 14 amino acids. Germline values: CDR1 MNHEY, CDR2 SVGAGI. Trimming at V came to 7 bases and at J to 4 bases, leaving 8 bases not matched to a gene. Only in-frame clones appear in the TCRdb table, and some are missing; sequencing was by immunoSEQ multiplex PCR. The profile shows approximately 71,000 clones, approximately 90% of them singletons. The sample was peripheral blood. This sequence originates from a young woman with acute or convalescent COVID-19. The chain recombines TRBV6-5 with TRBJ1-1, with 8 positions matching TRBD1. In DNA form, the CDR3 reads TGTGCCAGCACAGGGGGCCTCGTGGGCACTGAAGCTTTCTTT. Its translation: CASTGGLVGTEAFF.